Reported below is one T cell receptor beta chain. Its specificity is not known. The CDR3 runs 12 residues. The germline gives CDR1 LNHNV, CDR2 YYDKDF (reference sequence). V shed 0 bases and J shed 8 bases, with 7 bases lying between them. Cells were stimulated with overlapping HIV-1 Gag 15-mer peptides. Sorted nonresponding memory CD4+ T cells were CD40L-negative, CD69-negative, CD45RO-high. This entry belongs to a study of persistence of HIV-infected CD4 T cells. The immunoSEQ assay was version 4, run in survey mode. The protocol was immunoSEQ multiplex PCR, while the TCRdb copy is restricted to in-frame clones and leaves out a portion. The data contain over 30,000 clones, 75% to 90% of them singletons.

The receptor comes from an adult with HIV. The donor label of this sample is uncertain. The chain couples TRBV15 to TRBJ1-1; D is unresolved. The sequenced sample was cultured CD4+ T cells from PBMCs, obtained from a patient who received antiretroviral therapy. CDR3 bases: TGTGCCACCAGCAGAGATACCCGGGAAGCTTTCTTT. This gives the protein CATSRDTREAFF.